This section outlines one TCR beta chain sequence together with its context. CDR1 and CDR2 from the germline V gene are LNHNV and YYDKDF (reference sequence). This CDR3 comprises 13 residues. The ends lost 3 bases at V and 8 bases at J; junction bases unmatched: 3. The sample is drawn from a study of cytomegalovirus exposure and HLA in healthy donors. The data were produced by immunoSEQ multiplex PCR, yet TCRdb's version contains in-frame clones alone and is incomplete. The sample carries under 150,000 clones, less than 90% recorded once. The sample consisted of PBMCs. This TCR was sampled from a man aged 18 to 30 in good health and CMV-seronegative. The chain employs TRBV15 and TRBJ2-4; TRBD1 agrees at 8 bases. The CDR3 loop is CATSSDRGDIQYF. Written as DNA, the CDR3 is TGTGCCACCAGCAGTGACAGGGGAGACATTCAGTACTTC.